The present T cell receptor beta chain was sequenced within a study of T cell repertoires in cytomegalovirus infection. At the level of the study: CMV epitopes in the study were HLA-C-restricted (recently identified) and HLA-B-restricted (well studied). TCR beta signatures that were public indicated CMV infection and matching HLA type.

V dropped 9 bases and J dropped 0 bases, with 9 bases sitting between them. This CDR3 has 13 residues. Germline CDR1 reads SGHNT; CDR2 reads YENEEA. MiXCR, applied by TCRdb to the reads, yields one record per CDR3 protein. The sample holds some 120,000 distinct CDR3 sequences; over 30% are singletons and the top ten take 45% to 65%. Study-wide findings and caveats: There were HLA-C-restricted CMV-specific TCR beta clonotypes dominating the ex vivo response.

This clonotype has a handful of counts. Its antigen is undetermined. V usage is TRBV11-3 and J usage is TRBJ1-5; no firm D call. The specimen comprised CD8+ T cells from cultured PBMCs, sampled from culture after CMV antigen stimulation. The TCR was taken from a human donor in good health (CMV status not recorded). Some clones in this sample may be carry-over from other donors' samples. The CDR3 coding sequence is TGTGCCAGTAGAGTGTATAGCAATCAGCCCCAGCATTTT. Translated, it gives CASRVYSNQPQHF. The full variable domain, its missing parts supplied by reference TRBV11-3 and TRBJ1-5, is EAGVVQSPRYKIIEKKQPVAFWCNPISGHNTLYWYLQNLGQGPELLIRYENEEAVDDSQLPKDRFSAERLKGVDSTLKIQPAELGDSAVYLCASRVYSNQPQHFGDGTRLSIL.